The entry below gives a single T cell receptor beta chain sequence along with its context. These data belong to a study of blood T cell repertoires in COVID-19. About the study: The samples span acute and convalescent COVID-19 from the United States, Italy and Spain. T cells, B-cell-depleted T cells, or PBMCs supplied cDNA or gDNA.

The V and J ends lost 5 bases and 1 base respectively, with 15 bases between them. The CDR3 is made up of 15 amino acids. Germline CDR1 reads SGHNT; CDR2 reads YYREEE (reference sequence). In the original analysis: Amplification with reference gene primers provided the estimates of nucleated cell counts. This table comes from immunoSEQ multiplex PCR, and its TCRdb copy is limited to in-frame clones, with some not included. From that table come the V and J calls and clone size; the DNA was used to work out D and trimming. The table shows around 330,000 clones, with roughly 90% occurring only once. The clonotype originates from a woman aged 45 to 65 with active or convalescent COVID-19. The chain links TRBV5-4 to TRBJ1-1; weak D call: TRBD1 (6 bases). The sequenced material came from peripheral blood. CDR3 coding DNA: TGTGCCAGCAGAATCCAGGGGAGGGAGAACACTGAAGCTTTCTTT. Its translation: CASRIQGRENTEAFF.